A single sample is the source of the 14 T cell receptor beta chains below, sequenced in a study of cytomegalovirus exposure and HLA in healthy donors. Using immunoSEQ multiplex PCR, the repertoire was profiled, and TCRdb retains in-frame clones only, with some absent. The data contain roughly 330,000 clones, approximately 90% of them singletons. Sequences were obtained from PBMCs. These receptors were obtained from a woman younger than 45 in good health and CMV-seropositive.

V and J are TRBV28 and TRBJ2-7, with D perhaps TRBD2 (5 bases). The CDR3 is 14 amino acids. Between the trimmed V and J ends, which lost 7 bases and 2 bases, there was a span of 15 bases. Germline V gene lookup returns CDR1 MDHEN and CDR2 SYDVKM. CDR3 DNA: TGTGCCAGCACAGAGGATTTACTAGCCTACGAGCAGTACTTC. As protein: CASTEDLLAYEQYF.

This chain links TRBV25-1 with TRBJ1-1, with a weak D call TRBD1 (5 bases). Trimming removed 8 bases at V and 5 bases at J, with 6 bases between. From germline, CDR1 is MGHDK and CDR2 SYGVNS. This CDR3 has 10 amino acids. The CDR3 protein is CASGATEAFF. In DNA, the CDR3 is TGTGCCAGCGGGGCTACTGAAGCTTTCTTT.

CDR3 coding DNA: TGTGCCAGCAGTTTAAACAGGAACTATGGCTACACCTTC. It translates to CASSLNRNYGYTF. The chain recombines TRBV27 with TRBJ1-2, with a weak D call TRBD1 (5 bases). This CDR3 region has 13 residues. V was shortened by 2 bases and J by 2 bases, with 6 bases between the two germline ends. CDR1 MNHEY and CDR2 SMNVEV come from the germline V gene (reference sequence).

This clone came up once. The chain couples TRBV9 to TRBJ2-2; D might be TRBD2 (5 bases). Trimming took 1 base from V and 5 from J, leaving 12 bases between them. The CDR3 runs 15 residues. Germline lookup yields CDR1 SGDLS and CDR2 YYNGEE. The CDR3, as DNA: TGTGCCAGCAGCGTAACTCTACGGGGAACCGGGGAGCTGTTTTTT. Translated, it gives CASSVTLRGTGELFF.

Here the CDR3 reads CASLSLTGENSYNEQFF. The CDR3 DNA sequence: TGTGCCAGCCTATCTCTTACGGGAGAAAACTCCTACAATGAGCAGTTCTTC. The J gene is TRBJ2-1, the V gene TRBV18; tentatively, D is TRBD2 (6 bases). There are 17 residues in the CDR3. From germline, CDR1 is KGHSH and CDR2 LQKENI. V was cut by 8 bases and J by 0 bases, with 20 bases left in between.

The chain is built from TRBV30 and TRBJ1-2; TRBD1 matches 8 bases. Germline V gives CDR1 GTSNPN, CDR2 SVGIG (reference sequence). The CDR3 runs 13 residues. The V gene end was trimmed by 2 bases and the J gene end by 4 bases; junction bases not matched to a gene: 3. CDR3 sequence reads: CAWSRDRSYGYTF. CDR3 nucleotide sequence: TGTGCCTGGAGTCGGGACAGGTCCTATGGCTACACCTTC.

Only one count was recorded for this clone. The V gene is TRBV5-1, the J gene TRBJ1-6; D gene unclear. The CDR3 contains 15 residues. V was pared by 0 bases and J by 9 bases, with 13 bases between. Germline V lookup: CDR1 SGHRS, CDR2 YFSETQ. This chain's CDR3 is CASSLVPKGGSPLHF. DNA of the CDR3: TGCGCCAGCAGCTTGGTCCCTAAGGGAGGTTCACCCCTCCACTTT. Full variable domain (rest looked up from reference TRBV5-1 and TRBJ1-6): KAGVTQTPRYLIKTRGQQVTLSCSPISGHRSVSWYQQTPGQGLQFLFEYFSETQRNKGNFPGRFSGRQFSNSRSEMNVSTLELGDSALYLCASSLVPKGGSPLHFGNGTRLTVT.

V is TRBV27 and J is TRBJ1-5, with D possibly being TRBD1 (5 bases). The CDR3 consists of 14 residues. V was cut by 0 bases and J by 5 bases, with 8 bases left in between. Germline V gene sequence: CDR1 MNHEY, CDR2 SMNVEV (reference sequence). CDR3 in DNA: TGTGCCAGCAGTTTATCGGGGCTCCATCAGCCCCAGCATTTT. It is translated as CASSLSGLHQPQHF.

As DNA, the CDR3 is TGTGCCAGCAGCGAGTTGGGACACCGCACAGATACGCAGTATTTT. Its translation: CASSELGHRTDTQYF. The chain employs TRBV9 and TRBJ2-3; tentative D call: TRBD1 (6 bases). In germline, CDR1 is SGDLS, CDR2 YYNGEE. The CDR3 spans 15 residues. Between the trimmed V and J ends, which lost 3 bases and 1 base, there was a span of 12 bases.

V gene TRBV21-1 combines with J gene TRBJ2-7; TRBD1 reflects the table's D call only, with no check against the DNA. TRBV21-1 is reported as a pseudogene. CDR3 length: 19 residues. This chain's CDR3 is CASSKAKALGTGDGYEQYF. CDR3 in DNA: TGTGCCAGCAGCAAAGCAAAGGCGCTAGGGACAGGGGATGGCTACGAGCAGTACTTC.

The V and J genes are TRBV18 and TRBJ1-2; D unclear. The V and J ends lost 2 bases and 5 bases respectively, with 15 bases between them. Germline CDR1 KGHSH, CDR2 LQKENI. The CDR3 is 15 residues long. CDR3 DNA sequence: TGTGCCAGCTCACCATCTCAGGATTTAAAGTATGGCTACACCTTC. Its protein is CASSPSQDLKYGYTF.

The chain couples TRBV5-4 to TRBJ1-2, with D possibly being TRBD1 (6 bases). Trimming shortened V by 4 bases and J by 3 bases, and 10 bases separated the two germline ends. Germline V CDR1 and CDR2: SGHNT, YYREEE (reference sequence). CDR3 size: 13 residues. CDR3 sequence reads: CASSPRQDYGYTF. The CDR3 nucleotides read TGTGCCAGCAGCCCGAGACAGGACTATGGCTACACCTTC.

The rearrangement links TRBV5-6 to TRBJ2-1; possibly TRBD2 for D (5 bases). The CDR3 extends over 14 amino acids. Germline CDR1 and CDR2: SGHDT and YYEEEE. Trimming left V 1 base short and J 0 bases short, with 5 bases between. CDR3 in amino acids: CASSLTSSYNEQFF. The CDR3 bases are TGTGCCAGCAGCTTGACTAGCTCCTACAATGAGCAGTTCTTC.

This chain links TRBV11-2 with TRBJ1-6; 7 bases map to TRBD1. CDR3 size: 13 residues. J was trimmed by 12 bases and V by 5 bases; bases with no gene match: 7. Germline V gives CDR1 SGHAT, CDR2 FQNNGV. The CDR3 here is CASSPDRDRPLHF. In nucleotides, the CDR3 is TGTGCCAGCAGCCCGGATAGGGACAGACCCCTCCACTTT.